What follows are 23 T cell receptor beta chains derived from one specimen sequenced in a study of glioma-infiltrating T cells after dendritic cell vaccination. As to time point: after dendritic cell vaccination, including at tumor progression/relapse. The method was immunoSEQ multiplex PCR; TCRdb's version includes in-frame clones alone and lacks a portion of them. Among about 87,000 clones listed, roughly four fifths were seen once. Specimen: blood, collected after dendritic cell vaccination. The source is a human donor with glioblastoma.

This chain joins TRBV5-5 and TRBJ1-2; D gene unclear. Trimming shortened V by 0 bases and J by 4 bases, and 10 bases separated the two germline ends. Germline V gene sequence: CDR1 SGHKS, CDR2 YYEKEE (reference sequence). The CDR3 runs 14 residues. The CDR3 DNA reads as TGTGCCAGCAGCTTGGACCCGGCGGGCTATGGCTACACCTTC. Its translation is CASSLDPAGYGYTF.

This chain connects TRBV2 to TRBJ2-1, with 10 bases that match TRBD2. The CDR3 length is 15 residues. The V segment lost 2 bases and the J segment 8 bases; nucleotides outside the gene matches: 6. The germline V gene has CDR1 SNHLY and CDR2 FYNNEI. CDR3 in amino acids: CASSEKLAGIDEQFF. CDR3 nucleotides: TGTGCCAGCAGTGAAAAACTAGCGGGGATTGATGAGCAGTTCTTC.

The V call is TRBV2, the J call TRBJ1-2, with 7 nucleotides matching TRBD1. Germline V lookup: CDR1 SNHLY, CDR2 FYNNEI. V gave up 4 bases and J gave up 3 bases; unmatched junction bases: 2. The CDR3 spans 13 residues. CDR3 residues: CASSAQGDYGYTF. CDR3 nucleotide sequence: TGTGCCAGCAGTGCCCAGGGGGACTATGGCTACACCTTC.

The chain is built from TRBV4-3 and TRBJ1-1, with TRBD1 identical over 7 bases. Germline V gene lookup returns CDR1 LGHNA and CDR2 YSLEER. Trimming at V came to 4 bases and at J to 11 bases, leaving 13 bases not matched to a gene. This CDR3 has 14 residues. This CDR3 is CASSPRDRESWAFF. CDR3 nucleotide sequence: TGCGCCAGCAGCCCCCGCGACAGGGAATCGTGGGCTTTCTTT.

The gene calls are TRBV6-5 and TRBJ1-1; 10 nucleotides agree with TRBD1. CDR3 length equals 15 residues. CDR1 MNHEY and CDR2 SVGAGI come from the germline V gene. After removal of 7 bases from V and 3 bases from J, the junction contained 8 bases not matched to a gene. The DNA of the CDR3 is TGTGCCAGCATTACACGGGACAGGGGACACACTGAAGCTTTCTTT. Residues: CASITRDRGHTEAFF.

V and J are TRBV10-3 and TRBJ1-1; 7 bases map to TRBD1. Unmatched junction bases numbered 5, after V lost 11 bases and J lost 2 bases. The CDR3 sequence is 12 residues long. The germline CDR1 and CDR2 sequences are ENHRY and SYGVKD. The CDR3 region has the DNA TGTGCCGCCGGGACAGTCAACACTGAAGCTTTCTTT. It translates to CAAGTVNTEAFF.

This clone was counted ten times or more. This chain links TRBV27 with TRBJ1-4; D is uncertain. V lost 2 bases and J 5 bases, leaving 15 bases between the germline ends. Germline CDR1 and CDR2: MNHEY and SMNVEV (reference sequence). There are 16 residues in the CDR3. CDR3 coding DNA: TGTGCCAGCAGTTTAGGGCCCTCAGAACCAAATGAAAAACTGTTTTTT. Its translation: CASSLGPSEPNEKLFF.

This clone was seen a single time. The chain joins TRBV9 to TRBJ1-6; D is perhaps TRBD1 (5 bases). This CDR3 is built from 15 residues. V lost 0 bases and J lost 9, with 13 bases in between. Germline loops: CDR1 SGDLS, CDR2 YYNGEE. CDR3 nucleotides: TGTGCCAGCAGCGTAGAGGGAGGGGCGGTTTCACCCCTCCACTTT. It yields the protein CASSVEGGAVSPLHF.

J is TRBJ2-3 and V is TRBV5-6, with D hard to call. Germline V gives CDR1 SGHDT, CDR2 YYEEEE. The CDR3 consists of 12 residues. Trimming shortened V by 4 bases and J by 2 bases, and 5 bases separated the two germline ends. CDR3: CASSLTTDTQYF. As DNA, the CDR3 is TGTGCCAGCAGCCTAACCACAGATACGCAGTATTTT.

The J gene is TRBJ2-5, the V gene TRBV25-1; 8 nucleotides agree with TRBD2. V shed 3 bases, J shed 2 bases, and the junction held 5 bases outside the gene matches. The CDR3 extends over 15 amino acids. The V gene's germline CDR1 is MGHDK and CDR2 SYGVNS. The CDR3 sequence is CASSDFAGGQETQYF. The CDR3 nucleotides read TGTGCCAGCAGTGATTTCGCGGGGGGTCAAGAGACCCAGTACTTC.

The chain joins TRBV5-1 to TRBJ2-7, with D possibly being TRBD1 (6 bases). The CDR3 spans 14 residues. The germline V and J ends were trimmed by 0 bases and 2 bases, with 9 bases remaining between them. Germline CDR1 SGHRS, CDR2 YFSETQ. The CDR3 region is CASSLEEGAYEQYF. For the CDR3, the DNA is TGCGCCAGCAGCTTGGAAGAGGGGGCCTACGAGCAGTACTTC.

V usage is TRBV7-2 and J usage is TRBJ1-1; weak D call: TRBD1 (5 bases). V was shortened by 2 bases and J by 4 bases, with 11 bases between the two germline ends. Germline CDR1 SGHTA, CDR2 FQGNSA. The CDR3 sequence is 14 residues long. This CDR3 reads CASSLNPGGTEAFF. CDR3 in DNA: TGTGCCAGCAGCTTAAATCCCGGGGGCACTGAAGCTTTCTTT. Looking up the rest from reference TRBV7-2 and TRBJ1-1 gives the full variable domain: GAGVSQSPSNKVTEKGKDVELRCDPISGHTALYWYRQSLGQGLEFLIYFQGNSAPDKSGLPSDRFSAERTGGSVSTLTIQRTQQEDSAVYLCASSLNPGGTEAFFGQGTRLTVV.

The chain uses TRBV5-1 and TRBJ2-7; D not certain. The CDR3 length is 15 residues. The germline V gene encodes CDR1 SGHRS and CDR2 YFSETQ. Trimming took off 1 base at V and 0 bases at J, with 11 bases between the two ends. The CDR3, as DNA: TGCGCCAGCAGCTTGTCGGCTAGTGACTCCTACGAGCAGTACTTC. Translation: CASSLSASDSYEQYF.

In this sample, this clone turned up once. V is TRBV5-5 and J is TRBJ1-2; 7 bases align to TRBD1. The V and J ends lost 4 bases and 3 bases, in that order; junction bases with no gene match: 9. This CDR3 is 15 amino acids long. Germline loops: CDR1 SGHKS, CDR2 YYEKEE (reference sequence). The chain's CDR3 is CASSQYGQADYGYTF. For the CDR3, the DNA is TGTGCCAGCAGCCAATACGGACAGGCGGACTATGGCTACACCTTC. Looking up the rest from reference TRBV5-5 and TRBJ1-2 gives the full variable domain: DAGVTQSPTHLIKTRGQQVTLRCSPISGHKSVSWYQQVLGQGPQFIFQYYEKEERGRGNFPDRFSARQFPNYSSELNVNALLLGDSALYLCASSQYGQADYGYTFGSGTRLTVV.

The chain is built from TRBV5-1 and TRBJ2-5; perhaps TRBD2 as D (7 bases). V lost 0 bases to trimming and J lost 5 bases, with 11 bases between them. This CDR3 is 14 amino acids long. Germline assignment: CDR1 SGHRS and CDR2 YFSETQ. CDR3 nucleotides: TGCGCCAGCAGCTTGGCCGGGGGGCGGGAGACCCAGTACTTC. Translation gives CASSLAGGRETQYF.

V usage is TRBV9 and J usage is TRBJ2-7; 8 bases align to TRBD1. CDR1 and CDR2 from the germline V gene are SGDLS and YYNGEE. The CDR3 length is 14 residues. V dropped 4 bases and J dropped 5; count of bases not matched to a gene: 8. The CDR3 bases are TGTGCCAGCAGCCCAGGACAGGGTAACCACGAGCAGTACTTC. This encodes CASSPGQGNHEQYF.

V gene TRBV10-1 combines with J gene TRBJ1-3; tentative D call: TRBD1 (6 bases). This CDR3 spans 14 amino acids. CDR1 WNHNN and CDR2 SYGVQD come from the germline V gene (reference sequence). Trimming shortened V by 4 bases and J by 0 bases, and 7 bases separated the two germline ends. CDR3 coding DNA: TGCGCCAGCAGTGCAGGGGCCTCTGGAAACACCATATATTTT. Amino acids: CASSAGASGNTIYF.

The rearrangement joins TRBV7-2 to TRBJ2-3; 7 positions match TRBD1. CDR3 length equals 16 residues. J gave up 1 base and V 4 bases, and 8 bases lay outside the gene matches. The germline V gene has CDR1 SGHTA and CDR2 FQGNSA. The CDR3 nucleotides read TGTGCCAGCAGCTCCCACAGGGGTGGTGGCACAGATACGCAGTATTTT. This encodes CASSSHRGGGTDTQYF.

J is TRBJ1-2 and V is TRBV6-5; D uncertain. Germline V gene lookup returns CDR1 MNHEY and CDR2 SVGAGI. The CDR3 has 15 residues. V dropped 0 bases and J dropped 4 bases, with 12 bases sitting between them. CDR3 coding DNA: TGTGCCAGCAGTTACTCGTCAACAGTCCCCTATGGCTACACCTTC. It codes for CASSYSSTVPYGYTF.

The CDR3 loop reads CASSIRQGGNYGYTF. The DNA for the CDR3 is TGTGCCAGTAGTATTCGGCAGGGAGGGAACTATGGCTACACCTTC. V and J are TRBV19 and TRBJ1-2, with D possibly matching TRBD1 (5 bases). CDR1 and CDR2 (germline): LNHDA, SQIVND (reference sequence). Between the trimmed V and J ends, which lost 3 bases and 2 bases, there was a span of 13 bases. The length of the CDR3 is 15 residues.

This clone was detected a few times. V usage is TRBV9 and J usage is TRBJ2-5; D is possibly TRBD2 (6 bases). The CDR3 is made up of 17 amino acids. Germline lookup yields CDR1 SGDLS and CDR2 YYNGEE. Trimming shortened V by 3 bases and J by 1 base, and 19 bases separated the two germline ends. The CDR3 sequence is CASSGRDLDPSQETQYF. The DNA for the CDR3 is TGTGCCAGCAGCGGCCGGGACTTAGATCCTTCCCAAGAGACCCAGTACTTC.

The rearrangement joins TRBV5-4 to TRBJ1-1; no firm D call. Germline V gives CDR1 SGHNT, CDR2 YYREEE (reference sequence). The CDR3 spans 14 residues. The V end lost 3 bases, the J end lost 3 bases, and 12 bases lay between the germline ends. CDR3 protein: CASSSDLGDTEAFF. In nucleotides, the CDR3 is TGTGCCAGCAGCTCCGACTTGGGTGACACTGAAGCTTTCTTT. Together with reference TRBV5-4 and TRBJ1-1, the CDR3 gives the full variable domain: ETGVTQSPTHLIKTRGQQVTLRCSSQSGHNTVSWYQQALGQGPQFIFQYYREEENGRGNFPPRFSGLQFPNYSSELNVNALELDDSALYLCASSSDLGDTEAFFGQGTRLTVV.

The rearrangement joins TRBV18 to TRBJ1-1; 8 bases map to TRBD1. The CDR3 has 16 amino acids. CDR1 is KGHSH, CDR2 LQKENI, per germline. J gave up 5 bases and V 0 bases, and 8 bases lay outside the gene matches. This CDR3 reads CASSPPPRTGRTEAFF. CDR3 nucleotide sequence: TGTGCCAGCTCACCACCGCCCAGGACAGGGCGTACTGAAGCTTTCTTT.